These T cell receptor beta chains were read from a single sample in a study of blood T cells in healthy people across ages. TCRdb reanalysed the 5' RACE reads using MiXCR and keeps one entry per CDR3 protein. Among about 810,000 distinct CDR3 sequences listed, 30% to 45% were seen once. The sample consisted of blood. These receptors all come from a man between 18 and 35 years old in good health. Each CDR3 is given with its conserved first and last residue. The order of the fields is clone size, J gene, D gene, V gene, CDR3 DNA, CDR3 protein. The D gene is left open where the match is weak. Clone size is shown for a subset of rows, as once, few, many or a class of expanded clone.

size: few; J: TRBJ2-1; D: NA; V: TRBV11-2; DNA: TGTGCCAGCAGCTTCACTAGAAGCCTTTCCTACAATGAGCAGTTCTTC; CDR3: CASSFTRSLSYNEQFF
size: NA; J: TRBJ1-5; D: NA; V: TRBV2; DNA: TGTGCCAGCAGGGCTGGACGGAATAGTAATCAGCCCCAGCATTTT; CDR3: CASRAGRNSNQPQHF
size: NA; J: TRBJ2-1; D: NA; V: TRBV7-2; DNA: TGTGCCAGCAGCGGGGGGCCGGCCTACAATGAGCAGTTCTTC; CDR3: CASSGGPAYNEQFF
size: NA; J: TRBJ2-3; D: TRBD1; V: TRBV7-2; DNA: TGTGCCAGCAGCTCTTTTAACCCGGGACAGGGGGTTAGAAGCACAGATACGCAGTATTTT; CDR3: CASSSFNPGQGVRSTDTQYF
size: few; J: TRBJ2-3; D: TRBD2; V: TRBV7-3; DNA: TGTGCCAGCAGCCCAACTAGCGCGGAGGATACGCAGTATTTT; CDR3: CASSPTSAEDTQYF
size: NA; J: TRBJ1-2; D: TRBD1; V: TRBV12-3/TRBV12-4; DNA: TGTGCCAGCAGTTTCTCCAGTGGACAGGACGGGGATGGCTACACCTTC; CDR3: CASSFSSGQDGDGYTF
size: NA; J: TRBJ2-3; D: TRBD2; V: TRBV16; DNA: TGTGCCAGCAGCCAATCATCGCGGGGGGCCGCAGATACGCAGTATTTT; CDR3: CASSQSSRGAADTQYF
size: many; J: TRBJ2-7; D: NA; V: TRBV2; DNA: TGTGCCAGCGCCCTGATCGTTGCCGAGCAGTACTTC; CDR3: CASALIVAEQYF
size: once; J: TRBJ1-1; D: NA; V: TRBV25-1; DNA: TGTGCCAGCAGTGGGTTTGGCACTGAAGCTTTCTTT; CDR3: CASSGFGTEAFF
size: NA; J: TRBJ2-7; D: NA; V: TRBV5-1; DNA: TGCGCCAGCAGGCCTGTGGGGGCGTCGGACGAGCAGTACTTC; CDR3: CASRPVGASDEQYF
size: few; J: TRBJ2-1; D: NA; V: TRBV7-3; DNA: TGTGCCAGCAGCTTCGGACAGAGCGATGAGCAGTTCTTC; CDR3: CASSFGQSDEQFF
size: NA; J: TRBJ1-2; D: TRBD1; V: TRBV6-5; DNA: TGTGCCAGCAGTTACTCCTCGACAGGGCAGGGGGGCTACACCTTC; CDR3: CASSYSSTGQGGYTF
size: NA; J: TRBJ1-1; D: NA; V: TRBV7-2; DNA: TGTGCCAGCAGCTTAAGGTACGGAGCTTTCTTT; CDR3: CASSLRYGAFF
size: few; J: TRBJ1-4; D: NA; V: TRBV12-3/TRBV12-4; DNA: TGTGCCAGCAGCACTTGGGGAGGTGAAAAACTGTTTTTT; CDR3: CASSTWGGEKLFF
size: NA; J: TRBJ1-2; D: TRBD1; V: TRBV4-3; DNA: TGCGCCAGCAGCCAAGGGGACAGGGGCTCGGGCTACACCTTC; CDR3: CASSQGDRGSGYTF
size: NA; J: TRBJ2-3; D: NA; V: TRBV4-1; DNA: TGCGCCAGCAGCCAAGTTAGTTGGGATACGCAGTATTTT; CDR3: CASSQVSWDTQYF
size: NA; J: TRBJ1-2; D: TRBD1; V: TRBV5-1; DNA: TGCGCCAGCACCCCCCTGGGACAGGGAGATGGCTACACCTTC; CDR3: CASTPLGQGDGYTF
size: NA; J: TRBJ1-2; D: NA; V: TRBV6-6; DNA: TGTGCCAGCAGTCCTGATGACAGGCTCTATGGCTACACCTTC; CDR3: CASSPDDRLYGYTF
size: NA; J: TRBJ2-3; D: NA; V: TRBV3-1; DNA: TGTGCCAGCAGCCAACCGGACAGCTTCACAGATACGCAGTATTTT; CDR3: CASSQPDSFTDTQYF
size: NA; J: TRBJ2-3; D: NA; V: TRBV7-2; DNA: TGTGCCAGCAGCTTAGAAGTTTTCCGCCTCACAGATACGCAGTATTTT; CDR3: CASSLEVFRLTDTQYF
size: NA; J: TRBJ1-4; D: NA; V: TRBV4-3; DNA: TGCGCCAGCAGCCAAGATCCAGGGCCCGGGGCTAATGAAAAACTGTTTTTT; CDR3: CASSQDPGPGANEKLFF
size: NA; J: TRBJ2-5; D: NA; V: TRBV9; DNA: TGTGCCAGCAGCGGAGTGGGGCTGTACTTC; CDR3: CASSGVGLYF
size: many; J: TRBJ2-5; D: NA; V: TRBV5-1; DNA: TGCGCCAGCAGCTTGTCGAACAGCCAAGAGACCCAGTACTTC; CDR3: CASSLSNSQETQYF
size: NA; J: TRBJ2-7; D: NA; V: TRBV7-9; DNA: TGTGCCAGCAGCTTCGACGGGAAAGAGCAGTACTTC; CDR3: CASSFDGKEQYF
size: NA; J: TRBJ1-1; D: NA; V: TRBV12-3/TRBV12-4; DNA: TGTGCCAGCAAAGGAGAGAACACTGAAGCTTTCTTT; CDR3: CASKGENTEAFF
size: many; J: TRBJ2-5; D: NA; V: TRBV10-3; DNA: TGTGCCATCAGTGAGTCAGAGCGTCAAGAGACCCAGTACTTC; CDR3: CAISESERQETQYF
size: NA; J: TRBJ1-2; D: NA; V: TRBV29-1; DNA: TGCAGCGTTGGGACGGGCTATGGCTACACCTTC; CDR3: CSVGTGYGYTF
size: NA; J: TRBJ2-3; D: NA; V: TRBV10-2; DNA: TGCGCCGGCAGTGCTGCAGCAAGCACAGATACGCAGTATTTT; CDR3: CAGSAAASTDTQYF
size: NA; J: TRBJ1-1; D: NA; V: TRBV2; DNA: TGTGCCAGCAGTGAAAGGAAAGGATACCCGTTCCTCGAAGCTTTCTTT; CDR3: CASSERKGYPFLEAFF
size: few; J: TRBJ1-2; D: NA; V: TRBV20-1; DNA: TGCAGTGCTAGCCTCCTCGGGGCGCGGGGTGGCTACACCTTC; CDR3: CSASLLGARGGYTF
size: few; J: TRBJ1-2; D: NA; V: TRBV19; DNA: TGTGCCAGCTTTGGAGGGATTAACTATGGCTACACCTTC; CDR3: CASFGGINYGYTF
size: many; J: TRBJ2-5; D: NA; V: TRBV12-3/TRBV12-4; DNA: TGTGCCAGCAGTTTTTATGGGACTCGGTACCAAGAGACCCAGTACTTC; CDR3: CASSFYGTRYQETQYF
size: NA; J: TRBJ2-1; D: NA; V: TRBV27; DNA: TGTGCCAGCAGCAAGCAGAACTCCTACAATGAGCAGTTCTTC; CDR3: CASSKQNSYNEQFF
size: NA; J: TRBJ2-3; D: NA; V: TRBV28; DNA: TGTGCCAGCAGAGAACAGAGATTTAGCACAGATACGCAGTATTTT; CDR3: CASREQRFSTDTQYF
size: many; J: TRBJ2-3; D: NA; V: TRBV12-3/TRBV12-4; DNA: TGTGCCAGCAGTTTAGAACAGGTTCGTGATACGCAGTATTTT; CDR3: CASSLEQVRDTQYF
size: few; J: TRBJ2-1; D: NA; V: TRBV7-3; DNA: TGTGCCAGCAGCTCCCTACCCAACTCCTACAATGAGCAGTTCTTC; CDR3: CASSSLPNSYNEQFF
size: many; J: TRBJ1-2; D: TRBD1; V: TRBV20-1; DNA: TGCAGTGCTCCGGGACAGGGAACTAACTATGGCTACACCTTC; CDR3: CSAPGQGTNYGYTF
size: NA; J: TRBJ2-3; D: TRBD2; V: TRBV4-3; DNA: TGCGCCAGCAGCCAAGATTTTACGGGGGGGCCCGGAGATACGCAGTATTTT; CDR3: CASSQDFTGGPGDTQYF
size: NA; J: TRBJ1-6; D: NA; V: TRBV7-9; DNA: TGTGCCAGCAGCCTAAACGGTGGACGTGCGGGAAATTCACCCCTCCACTTT; CDR3: CASSLNGGRAGNSPLHF
size: many; J: TRBJ2-1; D: NA; V: TRBV20-1; DNA: TGCAGTGCTCACAGACAATGGGAGCAGTTCTTC; CDR3: CSAHRQWEQFF
size: many; J: TRBJ2-5; D: NA; V: TRBV12-3/TRBV12-4; DNA: TGTGCCAGCAGTTTTGAGGTGGGAGAGACCCAGTACTTC; CDR3: CASSFEVGETQYF
size: NA; J: TRBJ2-7; D: NA; V: TRBV5-1; DNA: TGCGCCAGCAGTGTTTTGGGCGCCGACTACGAGCAGTACTTC; CDR3: CASSVLGADYEQYF
size: NA; J: TRBJ1-1; D: NA; V: TRBV4-3; DNA: TGCGCCGGCAGCCAGAACGACAAGCACACTGAAGCTTTCTTT; CDR3: CAGSQNDKHTEAFF